Following are 9 T cell receptor beta chains from one sample sequenced in a study of T cells in Graves' hyperthyroidism and ophthalmopathy. RNA transcripts gave rise to amplified TCR beta CDR3 regions. HTBI primers were employed in a first-round RT-PCR of the TCR CDR3. TCRdb itself ran the multiplex PCR reads through MiXCR, one entry per CDR3 protein. The sample lists hundreds of thousands of distinct CDR3 sequences, around 15% seen once, with 4.3% in the top ten. Specimen: blood. Source of these receptors: a woman between 35 and 50 years old with Graves' ophthalmopathy.

This clonotype was counted at least ten times. The V and J genes are TRBV6-1 and TRBJ2-5; the match to TRBD1 covers 8 bases. Germline lookup yields CDR1 MNHNS and CDR2 SASEGT. CDR3 length equals 16 residues. Unmatched junction bases numbered 4, after V lost 1 base and J lost 0 bases. The chain's CDR3 is CASSEVAGGYQETQYF. DNA of the CDR3: TGTGCCAGCAGTGAAGTTGCAGGGGGCTACCAAGAGACCCAGTACTTC.

This clonotype has at least ten counts. The junction departs from the called germline gene at one end, perhaps through a read error. V is TRBV20-1 and J is TRBJ2-7, with D perhaps assigned TRBD1 or TRBD2 (5 bases each). Germline loops: CDR1 DFQATT, CDR2 SNEGSKA (reference sequence). The CDR3 length is 14 residues. In DNA form, the CDR3 reads TGCAGTGCTAGAGAGTCGGCAGGGAGAGACGATCAGTACTTC. Its protein is CSARESAGRDDQYF.

There are many counts of this clonotype. This chain uses TRBV29-1 with TRBJ2-1; D is unclear. Germline V lookup: CDR1 SQVTM, CDR2 ANQGSEA. V lost 0 bases and J lost 4, with 7 bases in between. The CDR3 extends over 13 amino acids. CDR3 bases: TGCAGCGTTGAAGAGTACCGGTACAATGAGCAGTTCTTC. This sequence encodes CSVEEYRYNEQFF.

This clonotype was observed many times. The J gene is TRBJ1-2, the V gene TRBV7-9, with D tentatively TRBD1 (5 bases). CDR1 SEHNR and CDR2 FQNEAQ come from the germline V gene (reference sequence). The V gene lost 4 bases and the J gene lost 9 bases, with 12 bases spanning the gap. The CDR3 sequence is 12 residues long. CDR3 coding DNA: TGTGCCAGCAGCTCGCAGGGTAATAGCTACACCTTC. It is translated as CASSSQGNSYTF.

To note about this clonotype: With a much larger clone just one base away, this may be a read error. This sequence joins TRBV19 and TRBJ2-7; 12 bases line up with TRBD1. V gave up 4 bases and J gave up 5 bases; unmatched junction bases: 6. This CDR3 comprises 15 residues. CDR1 is LNHDA, CDR2 SQIVND, per germline (reference sequence). The CDR3, as DNA: TGTGCCAGTAGTACGGGGACAGGGGGCTGGGACGAGCAGTACTTC. The encoded protein is CASSTGTGGWDEQYF.

The rearrangement uses TRBV4-1 and TRBJ2-5; possibly TRBD2 for D (5 bases). V lost 0 bases and J 5 bases, leaving 10 bases between the germline ends. The CDR3 consists of 14 residues. Per the germline V gene, CDR1 is MGHRA and CDR2 is YSYEKL. CDR3 in amino acids: CASSQDVERETQYF. The CDR3 nucleotides read TGCGCCAGCAGCCAAGACGTCGAGCGGGAGACCCAGTACTTC.

This clonotype was recorded at least ten times. V usage is TRBV6-1 and J usage is TRBJ2-2, with D maybe TRBD1 (6 bases). Trimming cost V 3 bases and J 5 bases, with 13 bases left between them. Germline values: CDR1 MNHNS, CDR2 SASEGT. The CDR3 is 15 residues long. The CDR3 protein is CASSDTGTGTGELFF. CDR3 in DNA: TGTGCCAGCAGTGATACAGGGACGGGAACCGGGGAGCTGTTTTTT.

The rearrangement joins TRBV6-1 to TRBJ2-7; perhaps TRBD1 as D (5 bases). The V end was cut by 5 bases, the J end by 6 bases, with 11 bases between. This CDR3 is built from 12 residues. Germline V lookup: CDR1 MNHNS, CDR2 SASEGT. The CDR3 DNA reads TGTGCCAGCAGTCATCCCCAGGGCGAGCAGTACTTC. Residues: CASSHPQGEQYF.

This clonotype was observed at least ten times. The rearrangement uses TRBV6-2 or TRBV6-3 and TRBJ1-3, with a possible D match to TRBD1 (6 bases). Germline CDR1 is MNHEY and CDR2 is SVGEGT. This CDR3 has 13 amino acids. Trimming took 6 bases from V and 5 from J, leaving 11 bases between them. This chain's CDR3 is CASSQQGRNTIYF. CDR3 sequence (DNA): TGTGCCAGCAGCCAACAGGGAAGAAACACCATATATTTT.